These 4 T cell receptor beta chains came from one sample sequenced in a study of cytomegalovirus exposure and HLA in healthy donors. Vbeta (60) and Jbeta (13) primers were used in the PCR. TCRdb keeps only in-frame clones here, not all; method: immunoSEQ multiplex PCR. The sample holds about 150,000 clones, around 80% seen once. The specimen sequenced was PBMCs. The source is a woman aged 40 to 50 in good health and CMV-seropositive.

The rearrangement links TRBV7-9 to TRBJ1-1; D unresolved. V was clipped by 5 bases and J by 5 bases, with 27 bases between them. CDR3 length: 18 residues. Germline CDR1 is SEHNR and CDR2 is FQNEAQ (reference sequence). The CDR3 loop reads CASSRAANVLSSGTEAFF. CDR3 DNA: TGTGCCAGCAGCCGAGCGGCAAATGTACTCTCCTCGGGGACTGAAGCTTTCTTT.

CDR3 nucleotide sequence: TGTGCCAGCAATAGAGATTATTCACCCCTCCACTTT. As protein: CASNRDYSPLHF. The chain has TRBV2 and TRBJ1-6; D gene ambiguous. In germline, CDR1 is SNHLY, CDR2 FYNNEI. This CDR3 is built from 12 residues. Trimming took 7 bases from V and 8 from J, leaving 9 bases between them.

The rearrangement joins TRBV27 to TRBJ1-1; a weak D match, TRBD1 (6 bases). This CDR3 region has 14 residues. V was pared by 5 bases and J by 0 bases, with 10 bases between. The germline V gene has CDR1 MNHEY and CDR2 SMNVEV (reference sequence). CDR3 sequence (DNA): TGTGCCAGCAGTAAGCAGGGGTTGAACACTGAAGCTTTCTTT. It specifies CASSKQGLNTEAFF.

The rearrangement uses TRBV10-3 and TRBJ2-7, with 10 positions matching TRBD1. This CDR3 has 14 amino acids. CDR1 ENHRY and CDR2 SYGVKD come from the germline V gene. Trimming cost V 4 bases and J 6 bases; bases outside gene matches: 6. The CDR3 is CAISVGQGVSEQYF. The CDR3 DNA is TGTGCCATCAGTGTAGGACAGGGGGTTAGCGAGCAGTACTTC.